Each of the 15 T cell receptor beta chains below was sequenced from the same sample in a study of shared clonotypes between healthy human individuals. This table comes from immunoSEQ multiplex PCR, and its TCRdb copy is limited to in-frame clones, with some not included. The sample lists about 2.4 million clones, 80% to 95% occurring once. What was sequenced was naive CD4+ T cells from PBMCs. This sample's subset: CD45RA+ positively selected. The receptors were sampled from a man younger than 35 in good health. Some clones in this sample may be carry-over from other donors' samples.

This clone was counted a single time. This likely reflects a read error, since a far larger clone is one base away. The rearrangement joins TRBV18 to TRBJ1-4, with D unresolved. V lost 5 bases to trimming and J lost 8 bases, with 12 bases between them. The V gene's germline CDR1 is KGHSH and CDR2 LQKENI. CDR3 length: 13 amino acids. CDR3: CASSSTQGEKLFF. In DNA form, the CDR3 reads TGTGCCAGCTCATCTACGCAAGGGGAAAAACTGTTTTTT.

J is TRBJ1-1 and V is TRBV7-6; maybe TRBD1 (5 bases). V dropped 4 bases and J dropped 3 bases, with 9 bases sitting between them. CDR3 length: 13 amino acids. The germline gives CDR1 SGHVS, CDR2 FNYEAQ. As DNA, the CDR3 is TGTGCCAGCAGCTACGGGGGTTACACTGAAGCTTTCTTT. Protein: CASSYGGYTEAFF.

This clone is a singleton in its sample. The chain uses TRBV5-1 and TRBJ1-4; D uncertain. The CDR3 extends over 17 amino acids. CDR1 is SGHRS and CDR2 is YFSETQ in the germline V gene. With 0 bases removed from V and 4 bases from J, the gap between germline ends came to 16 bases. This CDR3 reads CASSLASSNIDNEKLFF. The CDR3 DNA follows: TGCGCCAGCAGCTTGGCCTCCAGCAATATAGATAATGAAAAACTGTTTTTT.

The CDR3 loop reads CASSLTGKSYEQYF. Written as DNA, the CDR3 is TGTGCCAGCAGCCTGACAGGGAAGTCCTACGAGCAGTACTTC. The rearrangement uses TRBV6-5 and TRBJ2-7, with 7 bases that match TRBD1. After removal of 6 bases from V and 1 base from J, the junction contained 6 bases not matched to a gene. The CDR3 extends over 14 amino acids. Germline V gives CDR1 MNHEY, CDR2 SVGAGI.

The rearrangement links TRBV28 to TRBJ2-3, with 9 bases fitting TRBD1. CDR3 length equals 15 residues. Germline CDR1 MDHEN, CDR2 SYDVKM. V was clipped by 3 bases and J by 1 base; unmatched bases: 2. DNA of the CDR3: TGTGCCAGCAGTTTGGACAGGGGAGGCACAGATACGCAGTATTTT. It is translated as CASSLDRGGTDTQYF.

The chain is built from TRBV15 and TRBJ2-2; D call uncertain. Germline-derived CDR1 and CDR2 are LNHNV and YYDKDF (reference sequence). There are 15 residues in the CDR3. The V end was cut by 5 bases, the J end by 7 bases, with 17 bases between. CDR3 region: CATSRSGRLGGELFF. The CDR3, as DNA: TGTGCCACCAGCCGCTCCGGCAGGTTGGGCGGGGAGCTGTTTTTT.

The CDR3 DNA sequence: TGTGCCAGCTCACCGGCCCCATTGGACCGAGGCACTGAAGCTTTCTTT. It encodes CASSPAPLDRGTEAFF. The chain recombines TRBV18 with TRBJ1-1; D unresolved. Germline CDR1 reads KGHSH; CDR2 reads LQKENI. The CDR3 loop spans 16 amino acids. V gave up 3 bases and J gave up 4 bases, with 18 bases separating them.

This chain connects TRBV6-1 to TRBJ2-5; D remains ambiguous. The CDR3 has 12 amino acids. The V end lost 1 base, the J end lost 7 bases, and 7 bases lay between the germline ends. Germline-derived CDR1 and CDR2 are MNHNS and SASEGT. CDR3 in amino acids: CASSEEVWTQYF. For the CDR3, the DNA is TGTGCCAGCAGTGAAGAAGTATGGACCCAGTACTTC.

Written as DNA, the CDR3 is TGCGCCAGCAGCCCCAGGAGCGCCTCCTACAATGAGCAGTTCTTC. It yields the protein CASSPRSASYNEQFF. The genes are TRBV10-1 and TRBJ2-1; D not resolved. With 6 bases removed from V and 0 bases from J, the gap between germline ends came to 12 bases. Germline V CDR1 and CDR2: WNHNN, SYGVQD (reference sequence). CDR3 length equals 15 residues.

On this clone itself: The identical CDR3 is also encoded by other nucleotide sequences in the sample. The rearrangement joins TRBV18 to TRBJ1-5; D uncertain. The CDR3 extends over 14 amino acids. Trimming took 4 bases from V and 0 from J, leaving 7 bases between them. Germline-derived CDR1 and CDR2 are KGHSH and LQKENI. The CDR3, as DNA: TGTGCCAGCTCACAGAGTTATAGCAATCAGCCCCAGCATTTT. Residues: CASSQSYSNQPQHF.

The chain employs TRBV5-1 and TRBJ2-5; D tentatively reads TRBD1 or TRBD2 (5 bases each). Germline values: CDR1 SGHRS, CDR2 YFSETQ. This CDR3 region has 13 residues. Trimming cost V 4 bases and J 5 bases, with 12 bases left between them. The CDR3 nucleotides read TGCGCCAGCAGCCGGGGACCAGACGAGACCCAGTACTTC. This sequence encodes CASSRGPDETQYF.

This CDR3 is CASSRQVWASGEQFF. CDR3 DNA sequence: TGTGCCAGCAGCCGACAGGTTTGGGCCTCAGGGGAGCAGTTCTTC. The gene calls are TRBV6-5 and TRBJ2-1, with D perhaps matching TRBD1 (6 bases). Trimming left V 6 bases short and J 10 bases short, with 22 bases between. The germline V gene has CDR1 MNHEY and CDR2 SVGAGI. The CDR3 runs 15 residues.

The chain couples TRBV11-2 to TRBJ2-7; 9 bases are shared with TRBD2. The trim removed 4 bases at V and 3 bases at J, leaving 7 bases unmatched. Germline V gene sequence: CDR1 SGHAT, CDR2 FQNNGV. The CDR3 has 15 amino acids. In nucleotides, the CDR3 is TGTGCCAGCAGCTCTAGCGGGATTCTTAACTACGAGCAGTACTTC. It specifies CASSSSGILNYEQYF.

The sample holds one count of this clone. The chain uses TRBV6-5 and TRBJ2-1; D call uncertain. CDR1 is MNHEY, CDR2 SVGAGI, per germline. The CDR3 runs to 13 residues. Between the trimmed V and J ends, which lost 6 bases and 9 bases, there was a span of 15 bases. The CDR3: CASSPQNGREQFF. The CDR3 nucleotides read TGTGCCAGCAGCCCTCAGAATGGGCGTGAGCAGTTCTTC.

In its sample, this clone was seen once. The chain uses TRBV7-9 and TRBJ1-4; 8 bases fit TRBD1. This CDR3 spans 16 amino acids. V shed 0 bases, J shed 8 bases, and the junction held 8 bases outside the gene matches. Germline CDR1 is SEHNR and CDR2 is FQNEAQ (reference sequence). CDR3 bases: TGTGCCAGCAGCTTAGCCAGACAGGGGTTGGGAGAAAAACTGTTTTTT. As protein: CASSLARQGLGEKLFF.